This T cell receptor beta chain was documented in a study of blood T cell repertoires in COVID-19. As for the study in general: Researchers got acute and convalescent COVID-19 samples from the United States, Italy and Spain. In each case, the material was cDNA or gDNA derived from T cells, B-cell-depleted T cells, or PBMCs.

With respect to this clone: Other DNA sequences in the same sample also yield this CDR3.

Method: immunoSEQ multiplex PCR; TCRdb's copy keeps in-frame clones and lacks some. The sample gives under 300,000 clones, 88% of which show up once; under 2.5% is in the top ten. Germline CDR1 reads LNHDA; CDR2 reads SQIVND (reference sequence). With 4 bases clipped from V and 6 bases from J, the junction kept 5 bases outside the gene matches. The CDR3 length is 14 residues. Across about two dozen US areas, participants ranged in age from about 18 to 100 years. Clinical history as reported by participants underpinned cohort assignment. The genes are TRBV19 and TRBJ1-5; TRBD1 aligns across 8 bases. This sequence originates from a woman aged 40 to 50 with acute COVID-19. What was sequenced was PBMCs or T cells enriched from blood (not recorded which). The CDR3 DNA is TGTGCCAGTAGTACCGGACAGGGTGGTCAGCCCCAGCATTTT. Translating it yields CASSTGQGGQPQHF.